This T cell receptor (beta chain) comes out of a study of blood T cell repertoires in COVID-19. Study-level background: The samples span acute and convalescent COVID-19 from the United States, Italy and Spain. Sources were T cells, B-cell-depleted T cells, or PBMCs; the material itself was cDNA or gDNA.

Individuals drawn from some 25 US areas were about 18 to 95 years old. CDR3 length equals 11 residues. V dropped 4 bases and J dropped 5 bases, with 6 bases sitting between them. Germline CDR1 reads KGHSH; CDR2 reads LQKENI. In the original workflow: Amplification with reference gene primers provided the estimates of nucleated cell counts. Profiling relied on immunoSEQ multiplex PCR, and the TCRdb table lists in-frame clones only, not all of them. From that table come the V and J calls and clone size; the DNA was used to work out D and trimming. The table has roughly 360,000 clones, around nine tenths seen once. In the case of this clone: This specimen includes other DNA sequences encoding the same CDR3.

This sequence joins TRBV18 and TRBJ2-7; a weak D match, TRBD2 (6 bases). This clonotype was sampled from a woman in her twenties or thirties with acute COVID-19. Sequenced: PBMCs or T cells enriched from blood (not recorded which). The CDR3: CASSRGDEQYF. CDR3 sequence (DNA): TGTGCCAGCTCACGGGGGGACGAGCAGTACTTC.